Listed below are T cell receptor beta chains from one sample, sequenced in a study of early T cells in non-severe SARS-CoV-2 infection. Using its own MiXCR run on the 5' RACE reads, TCRdb lists one record per CDR3 protein. The table includes roughly 81,000 distinct CDR3 sequences, 5% to 7% detected once. The sequencing input was whole blood. These receptors were obtained from an adult who was a healthcare worker with PCR-confirmed SARS-CoV-2 infection or an uninfected control (not recorded which). The CDR3 runs from the conserved cysteine through the conserved F or W. D genes are given only for firm matches. Size tells how often a clone was seen (once, few, many) or the class of an expanded clone, and some rows leave it out.

v_call	clone_size	j_call	cdr3_length	d_call	cdr3_nt	cdr3_aa
TRBV12-3/TRBV12-4	many	TRBJ2-4	16	NA	TGTGCCAGCAGTTTATCCAGCGGGTTAGCCAAAAACATTCAGTACTTC	CASSLSSGLAKNIQYF
TRBV28	few	TRBJ2-3	15	NA	TGTGCCAGCAGTTCCGCGGGAATTGGGGCCAATACGCAGTATTTT	CASSSAGIGANTQYF
TRBV2	many	TRBJ2-3	14	TRBD2	TGTGCCAGCAGTGAAGGGACTAGCGGCTATACGCAGTATTTT	CASSEGTSGYTQYF
TRBV28	few	TRBJ2-3	16	NA	TGTGCCAGCAGTTCCGGGGACGGCGCTAGCACAGATACGCAGTATTTT	CASSSGDGASTDTQYF
TRBV5-5	many	TRBJ2-7	14	NA	TGTGCCAGCAGGAAACAGGGTGGGTCCTACGAGCAGTACTTC	CASRKQGGSYEQYF
TRBV7-6	few	TRBJ2-3	14	NA	TGTGCCAGCGCCCCCCTGTCTAGCACAGATACGCAGTATTTT	CASAPLSSTDTQYF
TRBV5-1	NA	TRBJ1-1	13	NA	TGCGCCAGCAGCTTCCGACAGAACACTGAAGCTTTCTTT	CASSFRQNTEAFF
TRBV6-2/TRBV6-3	once	TRBJ2-5	14	NA	TGTGCCGCACAAGAGACAGGATCACAAGAGACCCAGTACTTC	CAAQETGSQETQYF
TRBV21-1	few	TRBJ2-1	10	NA	TGTGCCAGCAGCATACATGAGCAGTTCTTC	CASSIHEQFF
TRBV7-2	few	TRBJ2-3	13	TRBD2	TGTGCCAGCAGCATCACTAGCGAAGATACGCAGTATTTT	CASSITSEDTQYF
TRBV11-2	many	TRBJ2-7	15	TRBD2	TGTGCCAGCAGCTTAGAGCGCGGGGGGACCTACGAGCAGTACTTC	CASSLERGGTYEQYF
TRBV3-1	few	TRBJ2-7	12	NA	TGTGCCAGCAGCCAAGGCAGCTACGAGCAGTACTTC	CASSQGSYEQYF
TRBV28	few	TRBJ2-2	17	NA	TGTGCCAGCAGAATGGGGTGGCGGAAGACGAACACCGGGGAGCTGTTTTTT	CASRMGWRKTNTGELFF
TRBV4-3	many	TRBJ2-1	19	TRBD1	TGCGCCAGCAGCCAAGAGAGTCTACAGGGGACGCAGTACCTCAATGAGCAGTTCTTC	CASSQESLQGTQYLNEQFF
TRBV4-3	few	TRBJ2-7	13	NA	TGCGCCAGCAGCCAATCTGGGGACTACGAGCAGTACTTC	CASSQSGDYEQYF
TRBV5-1	many	TRBJ1-1	14	NA	TGCGCCAGCAGCTTGGGGGCGGTAGGGATTGAAGCTTTCTTT	CASSLGAVGIEAFF
TRBV28	few	TRBJ1-1	14	NA	TGTGCCAGCAGCCCAGACACTCCGGGCACTGAAGCTTTCTTT	CASSPDTPGTEAFF
TRBV11-2	many	TRBJ2-4	12	TRBD1	TGTGCCAGCAGCACCGACAGGGACATTCAGTACTTC	CASSTDRDIQYF
TRBV5-6	many	TRBJ2-3	17	TRBD2	TGTGCCAGCAGCTCCCCCGGCGTAGGCGGGAGATTTAATACGCAGTATTTT	CASSSPGVGGRFNTQYF
TRBV25-1	many	TRBJ1-1	11	NA	TGTGCCAGCAGGGAAGACACTGAAGCTTTCTTT	CASREDTEAFF
TRBV7-9	many	TRBJ1-2	14	NA	TGTGCCAGCAGCTTAGATGCAGGGGTCTATGGCTACACCTTC	CASSLDAGVYGYTF
TRBV20-1	NA	TRBJ2-7	14	TRBD1	TGCAGTGCCAACACTGGACAGGGAACCTACGAGCAGTACTTC	CSANTGQGTYEQYF
TRBV18	many	TRBJ2-1	14	NA	TGTGCCAGCTCACCTAGGACAGTAAACAATGAGCAGTTCTTC	CASSPRTVNNEQFF
TRBV7-9	many	TRBJ2-3	15	NA	TGTGCCAGCAGCTCCGACCGTTTTGGCACAGATACGCAGTATTTT	CASSSDRFGTDTQYF
TRBV6-1	many	TRBJ1-2	15	NA	TGTGCCAGCAACCCCGGACACCGAACTAACTATGGCTACACCTTC	CASNPGHRTNYGYTF
TRBV12-3/TRBV12-4	few	TRBJ2-5	13	NA	TGTGCCAGTTTGGCGGAACAACAAGAGACCCAGTACTTC	CASLAEQQETQYF
TRBV29-1	many	TRBJ2-5	14	NA	TGCAGCGTTGAGCCCCGGGGCGCCGGGGAGACCCAGTACTTC	CSVEPRGAGETQYF
TRBV18	NA	TRBJ1-5	12	NA	TGTGCCAGCTCACCCTACAATCAGCCCCAGCATTTT	CASSPYNQPQHF
TRBV29-1	many	TRBJ2-7	13	NA	TGCAGCGTTGATTGGAATGGGTCCTACGAGCAGTACTTC	CSVDWNGSYEQYF
TRBV7-9	medium-sized	TRBJ2-1	15	TRBD2	TGTGCCAGCAGCTTAGTAGCGGGATACTACAATGAGCAGTTCTTC	CASSLVAGYYNEQFF
TRBV5-1	few	TRBJ2-7	17	TRBD2	TGCGCCAGCAGCTCCCAAGGGTCCGGGACTAGGGGCTACGAGCAGTACTTC	CASSSQGSGTRGYEQYF
TRBV7-6	NA	TRBJ2-5	15	NA	TGTGCCAGCAGCCCGAGGGCTACAGGCCGGGAGACCCAGTACTTC	CASSPRATGRETQYF
TRBV27	many	TRBJ1-2	13	NA	TGTGCCAGCAGCCGAAGGGATAGCTATGGCTACACCTTC	CASSRRDSYGYTF
TRBV20-1	many	TRBJ2-7	16	NA	TGCAGTGCTAGAGATCGCCCGGCAGGCCCTCCCTACGAGCAGTACTTC	CSARDRPAGPPYEQYF
TRBV5-1	many	TRBJ2-6	16	NA	TGCGCCAGCAGCCCTACCATCACTTCTGGGGCCAACGTCCTGACTTTC	CASSPTITSGANVLTF
TRBV7-9	many	TRBJ2-1	18	TRBD2	TGTGCCAGCAGCTTATACGGCGGGGGGGCCGGGTCCTACAATGAGCAGTTCTTC	CASSLYGGGAGSYNEQFF
TRBV5-1	NA	TRBJ2-2	15	NA	TGCGCCAGCAGCTTCTCCGGGCCGAACACCGGGGAGCTGTTTTTT	CASSFSGPNTGELFF
TRBV5-6	many	TRBJ2-7	12	NA	TGTGCCAGCAGCTTGGACCACTACGAGCAGTACTTC	CASSLDHYEQYF